The 18 T cell receptor beta chains reported below all come from one sample, sequenced in a study of blood T cell repertoires in COVID-19 (dated by TCRdb to 2020 to 2022). Libraries were constructed by the immunoSEQ multiplex PCR assay. Entries here come from immuneACCESS through TCRdb and include only in-frame sequences with V and J called. Some clones fail to appear in such tables; in the studies checked, an unresolved V gene covers under half of the shortfall, and the cause of the remainder is unknown. The sample table shows about 190,000 clones, and roughly 80% are seen once. Over 10% of the sample is held by the ten biggest clonotypes. Sequencing was done on a sample of peripheral blood. These receptors all stem from a woman between 45 and 60 years old with acute or convalescent COVID-19.

In DNA form, the CDR3 reads TGTGCCACCAGTGATCGGGGAAGGAGCTCCTACAATGAGCAGTTCTTC. Translation: CATSDRGRSSYNEQFF. This rearrangement joins TRBV24-1 to TRBJ2-1; tentative D call: TRBD2 (5 bases). The CDR3 consists of 16 residues. With 3 bases removed from V and 0 bases from J, the gap between germline ends came to 11 bases. In germline, CDR1 is KGHDR, CDR2 SFDVKD.

There are a few counts of this clone. The rearrangement joins TRBV19 to TRBJ1-6, with 7 bases matching TRBD1. The CDR3 totals 13 residues. Looked up from germline, CDR1 is LNHDA and CDR2 is SQIVND (reference sequence). V was clipped by 6 bases and J by 9 bases; unmatched bases: 5. CDR3 protein: CASSTHRGSPLHF. In DNA, the CDR3 is TGTGCCAGTAGCACCCACAGGGGTTCACCCCTCCACTTT. The variable domain in full, completed from reference TRBV19 and TRBJ1-6, reads DGGITQSPKYLFRKEGQNVTLSCEQNLNHDAMYWYRQDPGQGLRLIYYSQIVNDFQKGDIAEGYSVSREKKESFPLTVTSAQKNPTAFYLCASSTHRGSPLHFGNGTRLTVT.

The chain combines TRBV18 with TRBJ1-5; D remains ambiguous. V lost 3 bases to trimming and J lost 2 bases, with 2 bases between them. The CDR3 is 12 residues long. Looked up from germline, CDR1 is KGHSH and CDR2 is LQKENI. The CDR3 spells CASSPGNQPQHF. Here the CDR3 DNA reads TGTGCCAGCTCACCCGGCAATCAGCCCCAGCATTTT.

This clone was recorded only once. The chain joins TRBV10-3 to TRBJ2-7, with 10 bases fitting TRBD2. The V gene's germline CDR1 is ENHRY and CDR2 SYGVKD. V was pared by 6 bases and J by 1 base, with 12 bases of the junction left unmatched. The CDR3 spans 17 residues. The CDR3 sequence: CAISVVPGLARSYEQYF. As DNA, the CDR3 is TGTGCCATCAGCGTAGTGCCGGGACTAGCGCGGTCCTACGAGCAGTACTTC.

This clone was seen more than once but under ten times. This rearrangement joins TRBV6-5 to TRBJ2-7; TRBD1 matches 7 bases. Germline values: CDR1 MNHEY, CDR2 SVGAGI. This CDR3 spans 14 amino acids. The V segment lost 6 bases and the J segment 1 base; nucleotides outside the gene matches: 6. This CDR3 reads CASRGTVPSYEQYF. DNA for the CDR3: TGTGCCAGCAGGGGGACAGTGCCGTCCTACGAGCAGTACTTC.

This sequence joins TRBV19 and TRBJ2-1; D gene uncertain. The germline V gene has CDR1 LNHDA and CDR2 SQIVND (reference sequence). This CDR3 comprises 13 residues. The germline V and J ends were trimmed by 7 bases and 3 bases, with 10 bases remaining between them. This CDR3 is CASTSFLYNEQFF. As DNA, the CDR3 is TGTGCCAGTACTAGTTTTCTCTACAATGAGCAGTTCTTC.

The V gene is TRBV30, the J gene TRBJ1-5; D ambiguous. CDR3 size: 13 residues. The V end lost 2 bases, the J end lost 4 bases, and 9 bases lay between the germline ends. CDR1 and CDR2 (germline): GTSNPN, SVGIG (reference sequence). The CDR3 sequence: CAWSSDRNQPQHF. As DNA, the CDR3 is TGTGCCTGGAGTAGTGATCGGAATCAGCCCCAGCATTTT.

The rearrangement joins TRBV19 to TRBJ2-6; D is undetermined. V was shortened by 8 bases and J by 0 bases, with 14 bases between the two germline ends. Germline V gives CDR1 LNHDA, CDR2 SQIVND (reference sequence). This CDR3 has 16 amino acids. CDR3 in amino acids: CASQTLGASGANVLTF. CDR3 DNA sequence: TGTGCCAGTCAAACCCTAGGAGCCTCTGGGGCCAACGTCCTGACTTTC.

This rearrangement joins TRBV11-2 to TRBJ1-3; D is unresolved. Germline assignment: CDR1 SGHAT and CDR2 FQNNGV. Trimming shortened V by 4 bases and J by 0 bases, and 10 bases separated the two germline ends. The CDR3 consists of 15 residues. The CDR3 sequence: CASSYAAFSGNTIYF. The DNA of the CDR3 is TGTGCCAGCAGCTATGCGGCCTTCTCTGGAAACACCATATATTTT.

V is TRBV20-1 and J is TRBJ2-1; D is perhaps TRBD1 (6 bases). Deletions cut 3 bases from V and 8 bases from J, with 17 bases between. The germline V gene encodes CDR1 DFQATT and CDR2 SNEGSKA (reference sequence). The CDR3 loop spans 14 amino acids. For the CDR3, the DNA is TGCAGTGCTAGTCACAGTCAGGGGTCCGATGAGCAGTTCTTC. Translated, it gives CSASHSQGSDEQFF.

This chain joins TRBV9 and TRBJ2-1; D unresolved. CDR3 length: 15 residues. V lost 0 bases and J lost 0, with 7 bases in between. Germline-derived CDR1 and CDR2 are SGDLS and YYNGEE. The CDR3 spells CASSVGGNSYNEQFF. In DNA, the CDR3 is TGTGCCAGCAGCGTAGGCGGAAACTCCTACAATGAGCAGTTCTTC.

Worth noting for this clone: One end of the junction does not line up with germline, which may come from a read error. This chain connects TRBV29-1 to TRBJ1-2; 7 bases line up with TRBD1. The germline V gene has CDR1 SQVTM and CDR2 ANQGSEA. This CDR3 spans 10 amino acids. The DNA for the CDR3 is TGCAGCGTTGAAGATCGGGACAGAAACTTC. This gives the protein CSVEDRDRNF.

The chain carries TRBV5-5 and TRBJ2-7, with 7 bases identical to TRBD2. The germline CDR1 and CDR2 sequences are SGHKS and YYEKEE (reference sequence). The CDR3 covers 14 residues. V dropped 5 bases and J dropped 3; count of bases not matched to a gene: 8. The CDR3 nucleotides are TGTGCCAGCAGTCCCGGGACTACTCTCTACGAGCAGTACTTC. Protein sequence: CASSPGTTLYEQYF.

This clone occurred once. V and J are TRBV7-9 and TRBJ2-7, with 8 bases aligning to TRBD1. V shed 2 bases, J shed 2 bases, and the junction held 11 bases outside the gene matches. The CDR3 is made up of 17 amino acids. Germline V gene data show CDR1 as SEHNR and CDR2 as FQNEAQ (reference sequence). Here the CDR3 DNA reads TGTGCCAGCAGCTTAATATCTGGGACAGGCTCTACCTACGAGCAGTACTTC. Translated: CASSLISGTGSTYEQYF.

The chain has TRBV27 and TRBJ1-5; perhaps TRBD1 as D (5 bases). The CDR3 is 16 amino acids. Germline loops: CDR1 MNHEY, CDR2 SMNVEV (reference sequence). V was cut by 4 bases and J by 6 bases, with 19 bases left in between. CDR3 bases: TGTGCCAGCAGTTCAAGGTTGGTGGCAGGGCTTCAGCCCCAGCATTTT. Protein: CASSSRLVAGLQPQHF.

Regarding this clone: An end of the junction differs from the germline gene, which may be a read error. The chain has TRBV19 and TRBJ2-2; TRBD1 agrees at 10 bases. CDR1 is LNHDA and CDR2 is SQIVND in the germline V gene (reference sequence). The CDR3 totals 15 residues. The chain's CDR3 is CPSSPRQGAAGELFF. CDR3 nucleotides: TGTCCCAGTAGTCCCCGACAGGGGGCGGCCGGGGAGCTGTTTTTT.

The rearrangement joins TRBV9 to TRBJ2-1, with D possibly matching TRBD2 (6 bases). Germline loops: CDR1 SGDLS, CDR2 YYNGEE. The ends were cut back, 3 bases at V and 0 bases at J, with 10 bases in the middle. There are 15 residues in the CDR3. In nucleotides, the CDR3 is TGTGCCAGCAGCGGTAGCGGAGGCTCCTACAATGAGCAGTTCTTC. This translates into CASSGSGGSYNEQFF.

The chain is built from TRBV3-1 (or the pseudogene TRBV3-2) and TRBJ2-1; TRBD2 agrees at 12 bases. This CDR3 comprises 17 residues. The germline gives CDR1 LGHDT, CDR2 YNNKEL (reference sequence). The V segment lost 0 bases and the J segment 7 bases; nucleotides outside the gene matches: 7. CDR3 coding DNA: TGTGCCAGCAGCCAAGATCTACTAGCGGGGGGCGTAAATGAGCAGTTCTTC. It specifies CASSQDLLAGGVNEQFF.